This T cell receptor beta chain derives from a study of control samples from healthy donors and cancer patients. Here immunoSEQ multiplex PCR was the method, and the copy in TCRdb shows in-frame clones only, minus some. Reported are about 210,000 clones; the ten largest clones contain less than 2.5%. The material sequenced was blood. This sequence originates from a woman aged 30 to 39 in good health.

DNA for the CDR3: TGTGCCAGCAGCTTAGGGACAGGGAATCAGCCCCAGCATTTT. Encoded protein: CASSLGTGNQPQHF. This chain connects TRBV7-8 to TRBJ1-5; 8 bases map to TRBD1. With 1 base clipped from V and 4 bases from J, the junction kept 0 bases outside the gene matches. The CDR3 runs to 14 residues. Germline values: CDR1 SGHVS, CDR2 FQNEAQ. The full variable domain, with the rest looked up from reference TRBV7-8 and TRBJ1-5, is GAGVSQSPRYKVAKRGQDVALRCDPISGHVSLFWYQQALGQGPEFLTYFQNEAQLDKSGLPSDRFFAERPEGSVSTLKIQRTQQEDSAVYLCASSLGTGNQPQHFGDGTRLSIL.